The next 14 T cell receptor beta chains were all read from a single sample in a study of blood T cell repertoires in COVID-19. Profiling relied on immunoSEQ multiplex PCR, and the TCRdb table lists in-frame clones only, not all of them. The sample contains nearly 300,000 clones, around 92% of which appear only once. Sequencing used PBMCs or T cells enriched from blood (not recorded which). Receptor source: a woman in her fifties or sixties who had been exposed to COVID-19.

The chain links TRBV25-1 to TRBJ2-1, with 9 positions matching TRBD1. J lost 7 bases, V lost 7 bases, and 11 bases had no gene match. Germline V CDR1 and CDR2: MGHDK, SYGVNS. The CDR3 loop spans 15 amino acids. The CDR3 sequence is CASMNPTGGVNEQFF. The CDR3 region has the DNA TGTGCCAGCATGAACCCGACAGGGGGGGTTAATGAGCAGTTCTTC.

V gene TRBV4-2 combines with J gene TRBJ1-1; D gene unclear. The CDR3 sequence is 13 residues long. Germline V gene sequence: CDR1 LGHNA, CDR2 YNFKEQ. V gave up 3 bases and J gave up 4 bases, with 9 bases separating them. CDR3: CASSQRRGTEAFF. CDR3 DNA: TGTGCCAGCAGCCAGAGGCGGGGCACTGAAGCTTTCTTT.

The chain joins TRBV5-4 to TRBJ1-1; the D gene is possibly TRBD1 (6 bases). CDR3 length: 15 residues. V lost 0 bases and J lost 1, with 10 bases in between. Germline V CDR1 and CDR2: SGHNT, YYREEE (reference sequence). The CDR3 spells CASSLGLTGNTEAFF. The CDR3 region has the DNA TGTGCCAGCAGCTTGGGGTTGACAGGGAACACTGAAGCTTTCTTT.

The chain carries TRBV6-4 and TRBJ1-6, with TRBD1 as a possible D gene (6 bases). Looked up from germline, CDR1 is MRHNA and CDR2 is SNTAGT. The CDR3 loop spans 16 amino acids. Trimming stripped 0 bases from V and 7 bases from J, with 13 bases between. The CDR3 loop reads CASSDSAGANNSPLHF. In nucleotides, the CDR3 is TGTGCCAGCAGTGACTCAGCGGGGGCGAACAATTCACCCCTCCACTTT.

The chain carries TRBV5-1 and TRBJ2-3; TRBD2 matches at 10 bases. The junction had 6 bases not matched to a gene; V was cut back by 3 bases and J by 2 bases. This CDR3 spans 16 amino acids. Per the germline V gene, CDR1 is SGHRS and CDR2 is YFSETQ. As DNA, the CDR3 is TGCGCCAGCAGCTGGTACCTAGCGGGAGACACAGATACGCAGTATTTT. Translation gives CASSWYLAGDTDTQYF.

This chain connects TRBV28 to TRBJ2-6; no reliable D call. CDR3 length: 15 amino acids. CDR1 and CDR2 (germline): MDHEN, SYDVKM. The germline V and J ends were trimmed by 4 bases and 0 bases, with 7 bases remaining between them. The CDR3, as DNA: TGTGCCAGCAGTTCAGGTAGCTCTGGGGCCAACGTCCTGACTTTC. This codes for CASSSGSSGANVLTF.

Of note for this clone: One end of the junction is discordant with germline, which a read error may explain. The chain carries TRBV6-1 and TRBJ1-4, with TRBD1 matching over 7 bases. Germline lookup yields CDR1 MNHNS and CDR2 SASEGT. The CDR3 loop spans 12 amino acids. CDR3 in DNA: TGTGCCAGCAGTGAAAAATCGGGACAGCTAATATTT. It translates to CASSEKSGQLIF.

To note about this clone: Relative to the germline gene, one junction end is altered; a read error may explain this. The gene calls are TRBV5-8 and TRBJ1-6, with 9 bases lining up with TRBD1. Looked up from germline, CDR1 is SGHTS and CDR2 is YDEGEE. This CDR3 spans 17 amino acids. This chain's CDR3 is CASSQPLGDRVNPPLHF. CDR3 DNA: TGTGCCAGCAGCCAACCCCTGGGGGACAGGGTTAATCCACCCCTCCACTTT.

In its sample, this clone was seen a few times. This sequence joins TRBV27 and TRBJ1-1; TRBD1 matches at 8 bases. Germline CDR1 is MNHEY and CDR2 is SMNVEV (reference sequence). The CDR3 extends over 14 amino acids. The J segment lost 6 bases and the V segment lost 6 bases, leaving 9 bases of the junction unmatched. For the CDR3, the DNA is TGTGCCAGCAGACCACAGGGGGGGTGGGCTGAAGCTTTCTTT. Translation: CASRPQGGWAEAFF.

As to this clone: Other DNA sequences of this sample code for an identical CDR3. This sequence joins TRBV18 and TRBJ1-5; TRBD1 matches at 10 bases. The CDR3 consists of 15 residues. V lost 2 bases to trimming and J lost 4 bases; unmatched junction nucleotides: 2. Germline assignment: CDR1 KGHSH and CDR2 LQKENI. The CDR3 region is CASSPGTGVNQPQHF. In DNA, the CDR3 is TGTGCCAGCTCACCAGGGACAGGGGTTAATCAGCCCCAGCATTTT.

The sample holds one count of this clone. The CDR3 reads CASSLIGVGAFF. DNA for the CDR3: TGCGCCAGCAGCTTGATCGGGGTTGGTGCTTTCTTT. The V call is TRBV5-1, the J call TRBJ1-1, with unresolved D. CDR1 and CDR2 (germline): SGHRS, YFSETQ. Trimming shortened V by 1 base and J by 11 bases, and 12 bases separated the two germline ends. CDR3 length equals 12 residues. Based on the CDR3 plus reference TRBV5-1 and TRBJ1-1, the full variable domain is KAGVTQTPRYLIKTRGQQVTLSCSPISGHRSVSWYQQTPGQGLQFLFEYFSETQRNKGNFPGRFSGRQFSNSRSEMNVSTLELGDSALYLCASSLIGVGAFFGQGTRLTVV.

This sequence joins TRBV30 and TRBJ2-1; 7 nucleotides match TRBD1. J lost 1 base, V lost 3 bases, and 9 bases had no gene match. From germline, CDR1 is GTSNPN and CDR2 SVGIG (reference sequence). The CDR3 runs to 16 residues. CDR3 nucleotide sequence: TGTGCCTGGAGCCCCTCGGGACAGCTTTCCTACAATGAGCAGTTCTTC. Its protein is CAWSPSGQLSYNEQFF.

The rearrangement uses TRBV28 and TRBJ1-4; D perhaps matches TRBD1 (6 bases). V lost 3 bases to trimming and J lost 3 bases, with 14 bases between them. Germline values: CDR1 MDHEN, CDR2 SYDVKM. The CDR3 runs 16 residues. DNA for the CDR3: TGTGCCAGCAGTTTTTCTACAGGGAAGGCTAATGAAAAACTGTTTTTT. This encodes CASSFSTGKANEKLFF.

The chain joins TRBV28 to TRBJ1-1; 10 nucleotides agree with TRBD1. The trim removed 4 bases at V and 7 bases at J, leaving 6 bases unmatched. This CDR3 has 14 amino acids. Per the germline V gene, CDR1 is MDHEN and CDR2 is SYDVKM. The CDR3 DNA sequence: TGTGCCAGCAGTTCCCCGACAGGGGGCAATGAAGCTTTCTTT. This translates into CASSSPTGGNEAFF. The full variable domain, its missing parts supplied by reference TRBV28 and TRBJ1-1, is DVKVTQSSRYLVKRTGEKVFLECVQDMDHENMFWYRQDPGLGLRLIYFSYDVKMKEKGDIPEGYSVSREKKERFSLILESASTNQTSMYLCASSSPTGGNEAFFGQGTRLTVV.